These 10 T cell receptor beta chains came from one sample sequenced in a study of graft-versus-host responses after intestinal transplantation. Only in-frame clones appear in the TCRdb table, and some are missing; sequencing was by immunoSEQ multiplex PCR. The sample yields 11,000 to 15,000 clones, around 38% seen once. Sequenced here: alloreactive CD4+ T cells from a mixed lymphocyte reaction culture, sampled before intestinal transplant. Subset indicated: CFSE-low proliferating T cells sorted from roughly six-day pre-transplant mixed lymphocyte reaction (GvH or HvG direction). The receptors shown here come from a human patient who received an intestinal transplant.

V gene TRBV6-5 combines with J gene TRBJ2-7; 10 bases map to TRBD1. This CDR3 region has 16 residues. The J segment lost 0 bases and the V segment lost 2 bases, leaving 4 bases of the junction unmatched. Germline V gives CDR1 MNHEY, CDR2 SVGAGI. CDR3 region: CASSYLGTGASYEQYF. In DNA, the CDR3 is TGTGCCAGCAGTTACCTCGGGACAGGGGCCTCCTACGAGCAGTACTTC.

This chain uses TRBV11-2 with TRBJ1-4; no definite D call. The ends were cut back, 2 bases at V and 4 bases at J, with 11 bases in the middle. Germline CDR1 is SGHAT and CDR2 is FQNNGV. This CDR3 spans 15 amino acids. The CDR3 loop is CASSLSGNLNEKLFF. CDR3 sequence (DNA): TGTGCCAGCAGCTTATCGGGGAACCTTAATGAAAAACTGTTTTTT.

V is TRBV19 and J is TRBJ2-2; 12 bases are a match to TRBD1. CDR1 is LNHDA, CDR2 SQIVND, per germline (reference sequence). This CDR3 is built from 14 residues. The ends lost 6 bases at V and 6 bases at J; junction bases unmatched: 2. The CDR3 DNA sequence: TGTGCCAGTAGCCGGGACAGGGGGCCCGGGGAGCTGTTTTTT. Its translation is CASSRDRGPGELFF.

This clone was observed once. This chain joins TRBV6-6 and TRBJ2-7; 11 bases agree with TRBD1. The CDR3 consists of 14 residues. With 6 bases clipped from V and 6 bases from J, the junction kept 7 bases outside the gene matches. Germline values: CDR1 MNHNY, CDR2 SVGAGI (reference sequence). The DNA for the CDR3 is TGTGCCAGCAGGCGGACAGGGGGCTTCGGCGAGCAGTACTTC. Protein: CASRRTGGFGEQYF.

The chain has TRBV18 and TRBJ2-2; TRBD1 might be the D (5 bases). CDR3 length: 16 residues. CDR1 is KGHSH, CDR2 LQKENI, per germline. Trimming stripped 1 base from V and 4 bases from J, with 13 bases between. The CDR3: CASSPLRQGGTGELFF. CDR3 nucleotides: TGTGCCAGCTCACCACTGCGGCAGGGTGGCACCGGGGAGCTGTTTTTT.

This clone was found a few times. V is TRBV7-2 and J is TRBJ1-2, with 8 bases fitting TRBD1. V was pared by 1 base and J by 3 bases, with 4 bases of the junction left unmatched. Per the germline V gene, CDR1 is SGHTA and CDR2 is FQGNSA. The CDR3 is 15 amino acids. The CDR3 DNA is TGTGCCAGCAGCTTAGTGCAGGGGGCCTACTATGGCTACACCTTC. Residues: CASSLVQGAYYGYTF.

This clone showed up just a few times. The chain combines TRBV7-2 with TRBJ2-5; TRBD2 matches at 10 bases. The V segment lost 5 bases and the J segment 5 bases; nucleotides outside the gene matches: 8. Per the germline V gene, CDR1 is SGHTA and CDR2 is FQGNSA. The CDR3 runs to 15 residues. The CDR3 protein is CASSQRGGLLETQYF. CDR3 in DNA: TGTGCCAGCAGCCAGCGGGGGGGTTTGTTGGAGACCCAGTACTTC.

The chain has TRBV20-1 and TRBJ2-5; perhaps TRBD2 as D (5 bases). Germline values: CDR1 DFQATT, CDR2 SNEGSKA (reference sequence). Trimming removed 7 bases from V and 5 bases from J, with 11 bases in between. CDR3 length: 11 amino acids. CDR3 DNA sequence: TGCAGTGTCCCTACGGGGGAGACCCAGTACTTC. It yields the protein CSVPTGETQYF.

The chain is built from TRBV7-2 and TRBJ2-3; a possible D gene is TRBD2 (5 bases). This CDR3 contains 17 residues. Germline values: CDR1 SGHTA, CDR2 FQGNSA. V was trimmed by 0 bases and J by 0 bases, leaving 13 bases between them. CDR3 sequence (DNA): TGTGCCAGCAGCTTAGCGCCGGCAGGACTTAGCACAGATACGCAGTATTTT. Residues: CASSLAPAGLSTDTQYF.

The rearrangement uses TRBV7-2 and TRBJ2-7; TRBD1 matches at 8 bases. The germline V gene encodes CDR1 SGHTA and CDR2 FQGNSA. There are 15 residues in the CDR3. Trimming took 0 bases from V and 2 from J; bases not matched to a gene: 3. This CDR3 is CASSLAGTGPYEQYF. The CDR3 nucleotides are TGTGCCAGCAGCTTAGCCGGGACAGGCCCCTACGAGCAGTACTTC.